The clone carrying this T cell receptor beta chain occurred a few times. What it binds is unknown. Germline V gene sequence: CDR1 SGHTA, CDR2 FQGTGA. Deletions cut 5 bases from V and 4 bases from J, with 11 bases between. CDR3 length: 14 residues. The data stem from a study of blood T cells in healthy people across ages. With a J-beta primer mix and a sample-barcoded 5' primer, a second PCR ran about 7 to 12 cycles. Every cDNA molecule carried a tag from a template-switch adaptor bearing 12 random nucleotides. TCRdb redid the calling of the 5' RACE reads with MiXCR, one entry per CDR3 protein. The data hold fewer than 800,000 distinct CDR3 sequences, with roughly 20% observed a single time. General study points: Lack of knowledge of donor CMV status possibly confounded expanded clonotype changes. It was the long-lived donors that had more naive CD4+ cells and higher diversity than aged donors. With age, beta diversity per million T cells declined roughly linearly, significantly by approximately 41.

The clonotype originates from a man in his 70s in good health. The V gene is TRBV7-3, the J gene TRBJ2-2, with D tentatively TRBD1 (5 bases). Sequencing was carried out using blood. This CDR3 is CASSGQGPTGELFF. CDR3 sequence (DNA): TGTGCCAGCAGCGGGCAGGGTCCCACCGGGGAGCTGTTTTTT.